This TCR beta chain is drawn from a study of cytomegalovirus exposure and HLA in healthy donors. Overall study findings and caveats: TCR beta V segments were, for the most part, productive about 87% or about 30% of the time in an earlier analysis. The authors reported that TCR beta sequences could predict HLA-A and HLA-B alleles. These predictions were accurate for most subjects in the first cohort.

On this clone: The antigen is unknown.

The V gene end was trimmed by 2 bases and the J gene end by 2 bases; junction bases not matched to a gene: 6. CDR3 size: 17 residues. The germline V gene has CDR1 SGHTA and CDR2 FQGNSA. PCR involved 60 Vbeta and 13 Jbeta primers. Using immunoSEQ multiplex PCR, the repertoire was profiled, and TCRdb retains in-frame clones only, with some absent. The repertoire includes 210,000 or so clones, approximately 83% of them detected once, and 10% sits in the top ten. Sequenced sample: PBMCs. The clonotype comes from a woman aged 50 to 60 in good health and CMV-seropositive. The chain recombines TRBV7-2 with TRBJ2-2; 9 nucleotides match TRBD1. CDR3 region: CASSLIYRGRNTGELFF. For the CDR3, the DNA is TGTGCCAGCAGCTTAATTTACAGGGGGCGAAACACCGGGGAGCTGTTTTTT.